This T cell receptor beta chain was observed in a study of control samples from healthy donors and cancer patients. The CDR3 runs to 13 residues. Between the trimmed V and J ends, which lost 0 bases and 5 bases, there was a span of 5 bases. Germline CDR1 SGHRS, CDR2 YFSETQ. In regard to this clone: The sample contains more than one DNA sequence encoding this CDR3.

Data came from immunoSEQ multiplex PCR; TCRdb stores just in-frame clones and leaves some out. This repertoire shows fewer than 300,000 clones, around 80% found once; its top ten account for 13%. Sample: PBMCs. The TCR originated in a woman aged 60-75 years with lung cancer. V usage is TRBV5-1 and J usage is TRBJ2-2; the D is unclear. The CDR3 bases are TGCGCCAGCAGCTTGGACCCGACCGGGGAGCTGTTTTTT. Translated, it gives CASSLDPTGELFF.